A single sample gave rise to the 11 T cell receptor beta chains below, sequenced in a study of Ad26.COV2.S vaccination and SARS-CoV-2 variants. TCRdb's table, derived via immunoSEQ multiplex PCR, lists solely in-frame clones and lacks some. The sample records around 450,000 clones, 75% to 95% being singletons. Indicated treatment: approximately 18 received Ad26.COV2.S at low or high dose, single or two shots; about 5 received placebo; per-sample allocation not given. After the first vaccine or placebo injection, samples were drawn on day 63. The material was peripheral blood, obtained in a trial of Ad26.COV2.S vaccine versus placebo. The receptors shown here come from a person between 18 and 65 years old who received the Ad26.COV2.S COVID-19 vaccine or a placebo.

V and J are TRBV11-2 and TRBJ2-3; the D gene is possibly TRBD1 (6 bases). Per germline, CDR1 SGHAT and CDR2 FQNNGV. V was clipped by 5 bases and J by 6 bases, with 18 bases between them. The length of the CDR3 is 15 residues. CDR3 DNA sequence: TGTGCCAGCAGCACGCTGGGGGCGGCCACGGATACGCAGTATTTT. Its translation: CASSTLGAATDTQYF.

This clone was picked up one time. DNA for the CDR3: TGTGCCAGCAGCGCAATTCCTGGGACAGGTACCTACAATGAGCAGTTCTTC. It encodes CASSAIPGTGTYNEQFF. The chain couples TRBV9 to TRBJ2-1; 8 nucleotides agree with TRBD1. The germline V gene has CDR1 SGDLS and CDR2 YYNGEE. V shed 3 bases, J shed 2 bases, and the junction held 10 bases outside the gene matches. The CDR3 runs 17 residues.

The chain combines TRBV27 with TRBJ1-1; tentative D call: TRBD1 (6 bases). The CDR3 covers 13 residues. CDR1 is MNHEY and CDR2 is SMNVEV in the germline V gene (reference sequence). V shed 6 bases and J shed 11 bases, with 19 bases lying between them. Here the CDR3 reads CASSGSLQGRAFF. As DNA, the CDR3 is TGTGCCAGCAGCGGAAGCCTACAGGGAAGGGCTTTCTTT.

The CDR3 coding sequence is TGTGCCAGCAGTTACTTCTCGGGCGGAGCCTACGAGCAGTACTTC. This sequence encodes CASSYFSGGAYEQYF. The V and J genes are TRBV6-5 and TRBJ2-7; D is unclear. V was cut by 1 base and J by 2 bases, with 12 bases left in between. CDR1 and CDR2 from the germline V gene are MNHEY and SVGAGI. This CDR3 comprises 15 residues.

The chain carries TRBV5-4 and TRBJ2-7; 9 bases match TRBD1. In germline, CDR1 is SGHNT, CDR2 YYREEE (reference sequence). Trimming removed 4 bases from V and 5 bases from J; junction bases left unmatched: 10. The CDR3 sequence is 15 residues long. This CDR3 reads CASSRSGTGRNEQYF. In nucleotides, the CDR3 is TGTGCCAGCAGCCGGTCCGGGACAGGGAGGAACGAGCAGTACTTC.

Notes on this clone: At one of its ends the junction is not consistent with the germline gene, which may arise from a read error. J is TRBJ2-2 and V is TRBV7-7; D unclear. CDR3 length: 15 amino acids. Germline assignment: CDR1 SSHAT and CDR2 FNYEAQ (reference sequence). CDR3 nucleotides: TGTGCTAGCAGCTTAAAACCAACCGTCACCGGGGAGCTGTTTTTT. This sequence encodes CASSLKPTVTGELFF. The variable domain in full, completed from reference TRBV7-7 and TRBJ2-2, reads GAGVSQSPRYKVTKRGQDVTLRCDPISSHATLYWYQQALGQGPEFLTYFNYEAQPDKSGLPSDRFSAERPEGSISTLTIQRTEQRDSAMYRCASSLKPTVTGELFFGEGSRLTVL.

The chain has TRBV19 and TRBJ1-1, with D unclear. This CDR3 is built from 13 residues. From germline, CDR1 is LNHDA and CDR2 SQIVND (reference sequence). Trimming left V 3 bases short and J 2 bases short, with 7 bases between. The CDR3, as DNA: TGTGCCAGTAGTATTAACACTAACACTGAAGCTTTCTTT. Translation: CASSINTNTEAFF.

The chain is built from TRBV19 and TRBJ1-5; a weak D match, TRBD1 (5 bases). Germline-derived CDR1 and CDR2 are LNHDA and SQIVND (reference sequence). V was pared by 5 bases and J by 4 bases, with 12 bases between. This CDR3 has 14 residues. CDR3 sequence: CASSPWDGNQPQHF. For the CDR3, the DNA is TGTGCCAGTAGTCCCTGGGACGGAAATCAGCCCCAGCATTTT.

The chain employs TRBV13 and TRBJ2-2; D is undetermined. Trimming left V 3 bases short and J 7 bases short, with 6 bases between. Germline V gene data show CDR1 as PRHDT and CDR2 as FYEKMQ (reference sequence). The CDR3 contains 12 residues. CDR3 sequence reads: CASSFGRGELFF. Here the CDR3 DNA reads TGTGCCAGCAGCTTCGGCCGCGGGGAGCTGTTTTTT.

V is TRBV4-3 and J is TRBJ2-7; TRBD1 aligns across 8 bases. Trimming took 2 bases from V and 5 from J; bases not matched to a gene: 5. CDR1 is LGHNA, CDR2 YSLEER, per germline. The CDR3 is made up of 14 amino acids. The CDR3 nucleotides read TGCGCCAGCAGCCAAACCGACAGGGGCCACGAGCAGTACTTC. Protein: CASSQTDRGHEQYF.

The chain uses TRBV11-2 and TRBJ2-7; the D call may be TRBD1 or TRBD2 (5 bases each). Trimming took off 3 bases at V and 2 bases at J, with 17 bases between the two ends. The CDR3 runs 16 residues. Germline CDR1 and CDR2: SGHAT and FQNNGV. CDR3 DNA: TGTGCCAGCAGCTTTAACCCGGGGACGGTTCCCTACGAGCAGTACTTC. Amino acids: CASSFNPGTVPYEQYF.